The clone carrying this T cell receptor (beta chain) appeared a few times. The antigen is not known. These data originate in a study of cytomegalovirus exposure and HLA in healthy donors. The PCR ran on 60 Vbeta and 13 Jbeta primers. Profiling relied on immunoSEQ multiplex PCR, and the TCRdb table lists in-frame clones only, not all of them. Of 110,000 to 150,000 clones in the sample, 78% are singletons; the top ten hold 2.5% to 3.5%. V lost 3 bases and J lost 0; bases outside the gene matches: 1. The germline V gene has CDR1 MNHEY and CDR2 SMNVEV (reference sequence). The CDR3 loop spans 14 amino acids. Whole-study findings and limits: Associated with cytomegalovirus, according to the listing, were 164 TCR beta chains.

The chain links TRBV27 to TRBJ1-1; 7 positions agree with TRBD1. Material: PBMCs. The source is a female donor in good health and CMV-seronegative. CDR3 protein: CASSLGTVNTEAFF. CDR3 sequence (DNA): TGTGCCAGCAGTTTGGGGACAGTGAACACTGAAGCTTTCTTT.